The clone carrying this T cell receptor beta chain showed up just once. This record comes from a study of blood T cell repertoires in COVID-19. Looking at the study overall: Sources were T cells, B-cell-depleted T cells, or PBMCs; the material itself was cDNA or gDNA.

Measured with immunoSEQ multiplex PCR; TCRdb has only the in-frame clones, and not every one. The sample shows approximately 240,000 clones, approximately 84% of them seen only once. This CDR3 has 13 residues. Per the germline V gene, CDR1 is MDHEN and CDR2 is SYDVKM. The V and J ends lost 5 bases and 10 bases respectively, with 17 bases between them. The rearrangement joins TRBV28 to TRBJ1-1; D is perhaps TRBD1 (5 bases). The sequence derives from a man aged 45-65 years with acute or convalescent COVID-19. Material: peripheral blood. CDR3 amino acids: CASSPTAGRGAFF. The DNA of the CDR3 is TGTGCCAGCAGTCCTACCGCGGGGCGCGGAGCTTTCTTT.